This T cell receptor beta chain was recovered during a study of long-term antiretroviral therapy in people with HIV. General study points: At every time point, clones expanded before ART dominated the repertoire.

Comment on this clone: Its antigen is still unknown.

Run at survey level, the immunoSEQ assay was version v3.0. The data were produced by immunoSEQ multiplex PCR, yet TCRdb's version contains in-frame clones alone and is incomplete. The sample shows roughly 30,000 clones, around four fifths of them seen only once. V gave up 6 bases and J gave up 12 bases; unmatched junction bases: 11. CDR1 SGDLS and CDR2 YYNGEE come from the germline V gene. The CDR3 sequence is 13 residues long. The chain joins TRBV9 to TRBJ2-1, with 8 bases identical to TRBD2. The specimen comprised unsorted PBMCs, sampled around 2.8 years after starting antiretroviral therapy. This sequence originates from a young man with HIV. CDR3 sequence: CASTGGDNTGQFF. CDR3 bases: TGTGCCAGCACCGGGGGGGATAATACGGGGCAGTTCTTC.